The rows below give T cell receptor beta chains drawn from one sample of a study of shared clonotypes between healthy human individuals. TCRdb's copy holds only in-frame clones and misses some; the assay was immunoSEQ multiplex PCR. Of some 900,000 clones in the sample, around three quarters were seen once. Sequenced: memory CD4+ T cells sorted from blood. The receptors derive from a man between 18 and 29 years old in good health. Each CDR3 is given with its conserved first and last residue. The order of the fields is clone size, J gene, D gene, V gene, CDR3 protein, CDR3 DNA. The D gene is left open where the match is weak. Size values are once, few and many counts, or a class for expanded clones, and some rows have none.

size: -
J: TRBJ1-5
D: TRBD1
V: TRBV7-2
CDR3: CASSPRQGAGQPQHF
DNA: TGTGCCAGCAGCCCCCGACAGGGAGCAGGGCAGCCCCAGCATTTT

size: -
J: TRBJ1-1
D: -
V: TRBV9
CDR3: CASSPQFTEAFF
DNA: TGTGCCAGCAGCCCCCAATTCACTGAAGCTTTCTTT

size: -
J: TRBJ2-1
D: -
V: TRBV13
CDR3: CASTIGARYNEQFF
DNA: TGTGCCAGCACCATAGGGGCGCGCTACAATGAGCAGTTCTTC

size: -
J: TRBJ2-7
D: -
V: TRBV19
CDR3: CASSIKPNYEQYF
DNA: TGTGCCAGTAGTATAAAACCCAACTACGAGCAGTACTTC

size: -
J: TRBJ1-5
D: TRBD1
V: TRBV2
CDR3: CASSQDRGGNQPQHF
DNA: TGTGCCAGCAGTCAGGACAGGGGAGGCAATCAGCCCCAGCATTTT

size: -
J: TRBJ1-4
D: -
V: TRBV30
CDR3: CAWSRGWGQGNEKLFF
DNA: TGTGCCTGGAGTCGGGGGTGGGGTCAGGGTAATGAAAAACTGTTTTTT

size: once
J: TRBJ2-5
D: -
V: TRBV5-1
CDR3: CASSLAGAPRETQYF
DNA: TGCGCCAGCAGCTTGGCGGGGGCCCCCAGAGAGACCCAGTACTTC

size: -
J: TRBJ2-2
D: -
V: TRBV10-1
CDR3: CASSESPSVGELFF
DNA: TGCGCCAGCAGTGAGTCCCCAAGTGTCGGGGAGCTGTTTTTT

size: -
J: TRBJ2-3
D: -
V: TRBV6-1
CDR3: CASSLGGTDTQYF
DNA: TGTGCCAGCTCTCTGGGGGGTACAGATACGCAGTATTTT

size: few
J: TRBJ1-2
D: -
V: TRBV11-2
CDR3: CASSLGGAGLNYGYTF
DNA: TGTGCCAGCAGCTTAGGGGGTGCAGGGCTCAACTATGGCTACACCTTC

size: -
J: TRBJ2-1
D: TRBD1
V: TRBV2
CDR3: CASGRDRAYNEQFF
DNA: TGTGCCAGCGGCCGGGACAGGGCTTACAATGAGCAGTTCTTC

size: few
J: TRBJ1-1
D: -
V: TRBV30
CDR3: CAWSRLQGYNTEAFF
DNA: TGTGCCTGGAGTCGACTACAGGGCTACAACACTGAAGCTTTCTTT

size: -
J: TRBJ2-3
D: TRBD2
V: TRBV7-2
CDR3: CASSFGLAGSTDTQYF
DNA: TGTGCCAGCAGCTTCGGACTAGCGGGGAGCACAGATACGCAGTATTTT

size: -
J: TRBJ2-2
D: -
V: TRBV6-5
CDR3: CASKGTYHTGELFF
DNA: TGTGCCAGCAAAGGGACGTATCACACCGGGGAGCTGTTTTTT

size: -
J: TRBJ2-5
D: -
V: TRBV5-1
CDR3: CASTSGRGAGKTEETQYF
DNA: TGCGCCAGCACCTCCGGACGGGGGGCGGGTAAAACGGAAGAGACCCAGTACTTC

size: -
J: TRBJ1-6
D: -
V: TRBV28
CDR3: CASSTSNSPLHF
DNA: TGTGCCAGCAGCACATCTAATTCACCCCTCCACTTT

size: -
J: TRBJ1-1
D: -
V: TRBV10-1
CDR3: CASSDSSGNTEAFF
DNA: TGCGCCAGCAGTGACTCCTCAGGGAACACTGAAGCTTTCTTT

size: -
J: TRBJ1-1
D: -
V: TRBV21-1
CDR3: CASSSRDRKRGTEAFF
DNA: TGTGCCAGCAGCTCCCGGGACAGGAAAAGGGGTACTGAAGCTTTCTTT

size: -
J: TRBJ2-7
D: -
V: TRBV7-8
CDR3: CASSLDIRSSYEQYF
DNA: TGTGCCAGCAGCTTAGATATCAGGAGCTCCTACGAGCAGTACTTC

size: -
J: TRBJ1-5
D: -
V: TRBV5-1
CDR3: CASRPEGGNQPQHF
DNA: TGCGCCAGCAGGCCAGAGGGTGGCAATCAGCCCCAGCATTTT

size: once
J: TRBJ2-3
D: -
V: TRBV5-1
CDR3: CASSLSGRITDTQYF
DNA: TGCGCCAGCAGCTTGTCCGGCAGAATCACAGATACGCAGTATTTT

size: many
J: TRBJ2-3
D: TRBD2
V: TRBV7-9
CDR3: CASSLARAGARDTQYF
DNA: TGTGCCAGCAGCTTAGCTCGAGCGGGGGCCCGAGATACGCAGTATTTT

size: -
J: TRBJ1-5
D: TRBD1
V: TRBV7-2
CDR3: CASSLLATGDQPQHF
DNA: TGTGCCAGCAGCCTGTTGGCGACAGGGGATCAGCCCCAGCATTTT

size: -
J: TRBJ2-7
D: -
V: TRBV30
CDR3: CAWSPKGGGEYEQYF
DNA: TGTGCCTGGAGTCCCAAGGGGGGAGGGGAGTACGAGCAGTACTTC

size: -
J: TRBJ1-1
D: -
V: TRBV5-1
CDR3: CASSRVGGAQTEAFF
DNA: TGCGCCAGCAGCCGGGTGGGCGGGGCGCAAACTGAAGCTTTCTTT

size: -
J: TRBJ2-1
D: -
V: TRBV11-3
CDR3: CASSLKGAGEQFF
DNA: TGTGCCAGCAGCTTGAAAGGGGCCGGGGAGCAGTTCTTC

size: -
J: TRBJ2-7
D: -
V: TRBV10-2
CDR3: CASSESRGRNYEQYF
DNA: TGCGCCAGCAGTGAGAGCCGGGGGCGCAACTACGAGCAGTACTTC

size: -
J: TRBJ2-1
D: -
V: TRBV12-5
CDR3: CASGLPRGLTYNEQFF
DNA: TGTGCTAGTGGTTTGCCGCGGGGTCTTACCTACAATGAGCAGTTCTTC

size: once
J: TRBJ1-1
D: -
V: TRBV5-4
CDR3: CASSFSGLEAFF
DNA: TGTGCCAGCAGCTTCTCCGGGTTGGAAGCTTTCTTT

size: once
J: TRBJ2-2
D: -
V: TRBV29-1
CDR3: CSVHTSLNTGELFF
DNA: TGCAGCGTACATACAAGCCTCAACACCGGGGAGCTGTTTTTT

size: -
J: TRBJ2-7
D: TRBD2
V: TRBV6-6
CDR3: CASRLRGSDYEQYF
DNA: TGTGCCAGCCGACTTCGCGGGAGTGACTACGAGCAGTACTTC

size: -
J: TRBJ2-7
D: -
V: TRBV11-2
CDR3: CASSPAGTHSYEQYF
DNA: TGTGCCAGCAGCCCCGCAGGGACCCACTCCTACGAGCAGTACTTC

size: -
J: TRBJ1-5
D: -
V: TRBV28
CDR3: CASRLDRFFSNQPQHF
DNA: TGTGCCAGCAGACTAGATCGGTTTTTTAGCAATCAGCCCCAGCATTTT

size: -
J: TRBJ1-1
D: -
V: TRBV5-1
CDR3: CASSFLDTEAFF
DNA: TGCGCCAGCAGCTTCCTGGACACTGAAGCTTTCTTT

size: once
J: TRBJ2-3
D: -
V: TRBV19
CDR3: CASSQQGKGTDTQYF
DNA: TGTGCCAGTAGTCAACAGGGTAAGGGCACAGATACGCAGTATTTT

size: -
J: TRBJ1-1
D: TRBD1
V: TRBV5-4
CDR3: CASSLDRGRRTEAFF
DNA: TGTGCCAGCAGCTTGGACAGGGGGCGGAGGACTGAAGCTTTCTTT

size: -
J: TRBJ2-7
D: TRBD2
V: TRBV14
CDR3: CASSQGAGRAYEQYF
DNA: TGTGCCAGCAGCCAAGGGGCCGGGAGGGCCTACGAGCAGTACTTC

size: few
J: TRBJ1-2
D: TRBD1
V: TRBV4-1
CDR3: CASSGTGAHPYGYTF
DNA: TGCGCCAGCAGCGGGACAGGGGCCCATCCCTATGGCTACACCTTC

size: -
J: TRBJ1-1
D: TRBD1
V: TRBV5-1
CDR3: CASSRDRVNTEAFF
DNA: TGCGCCAGCAGCAGGGACAGGGTGAACACTGAAGCTTTCTTT

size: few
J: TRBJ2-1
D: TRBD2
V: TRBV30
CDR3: CAWMARLAGGEQFF
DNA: TGTGCCTGGATGGCTCGGCTAGCGGGAGGGGAGCAGTTCTTC

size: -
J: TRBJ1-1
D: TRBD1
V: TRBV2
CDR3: CARQKGQTNTEAFF
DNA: TGTGCCAGACAAAAGGGACAGACGAACACTGAAGCTTTCTTT

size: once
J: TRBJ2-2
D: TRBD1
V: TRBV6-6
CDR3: CASSRDSPNTGELFF
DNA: TGTGCCAGCAGCCGGGACAGTCCGAACACCGGGGAGCTGTTTTTT

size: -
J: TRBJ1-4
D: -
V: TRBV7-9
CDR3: CASSPDGNEKLFF
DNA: TGTGCCAGCAGCCCGGACGGAAATGAAAAACTGTTTTTT